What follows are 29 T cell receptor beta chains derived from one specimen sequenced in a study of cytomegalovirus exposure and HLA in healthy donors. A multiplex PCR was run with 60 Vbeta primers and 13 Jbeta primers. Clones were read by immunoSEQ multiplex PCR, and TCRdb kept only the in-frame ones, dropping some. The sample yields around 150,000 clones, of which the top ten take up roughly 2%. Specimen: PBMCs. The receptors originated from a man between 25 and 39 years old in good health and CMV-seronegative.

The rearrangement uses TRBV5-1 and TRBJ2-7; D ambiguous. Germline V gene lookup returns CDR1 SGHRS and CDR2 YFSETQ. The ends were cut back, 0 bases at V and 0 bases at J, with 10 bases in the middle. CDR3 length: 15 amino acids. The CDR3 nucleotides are TGCGCCAGCAGCTTGGGAACGGGTCTCTCCTACGAGCAGTACTTC. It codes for CASSLGTGLSYEQYF.

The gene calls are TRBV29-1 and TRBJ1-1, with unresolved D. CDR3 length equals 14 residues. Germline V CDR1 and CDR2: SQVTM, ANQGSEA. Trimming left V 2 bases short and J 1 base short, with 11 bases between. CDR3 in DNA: TGCAGCGTTGAAAGGAGGTTAGAGAACACTGAAGCTTTCTTT. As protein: CSVERRLENTEAFF.

DNA for the CDR3: TGTGCCAGCAGTGCCTATTCCGGGGTAAACTACGAGCAGTACTTC. Translating it yields CASSAYSGVNYEQYF. The J gene is TRBJ2-7, the V gene TRBV6-5; a weak D match, TRBD2 (5 bases). The CDR3 is 15 residues long. CDR1 is MNHEY and CDR2 is SVGAGI in the germline V gene. V lost 5 bases and J lost 3, with 17 bases in between.

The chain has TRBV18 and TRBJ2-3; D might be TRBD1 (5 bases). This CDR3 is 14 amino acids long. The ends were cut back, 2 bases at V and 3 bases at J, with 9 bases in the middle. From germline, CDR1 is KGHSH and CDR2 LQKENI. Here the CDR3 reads CASSPSRVTDTQYF. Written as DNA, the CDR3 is TGTGCCAGCTCACCAAGCAGGGTTACAGATACGCAGTATTTT.

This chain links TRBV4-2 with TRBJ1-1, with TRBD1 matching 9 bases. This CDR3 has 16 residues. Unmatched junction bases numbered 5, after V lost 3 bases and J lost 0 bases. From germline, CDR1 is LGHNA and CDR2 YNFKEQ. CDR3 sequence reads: CASSQAGTGMNTEAFF. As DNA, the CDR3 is TGTGCCAGCAGCCAGGCCGGGACAGGGATGAACACTGAAGCTTTCTTT.

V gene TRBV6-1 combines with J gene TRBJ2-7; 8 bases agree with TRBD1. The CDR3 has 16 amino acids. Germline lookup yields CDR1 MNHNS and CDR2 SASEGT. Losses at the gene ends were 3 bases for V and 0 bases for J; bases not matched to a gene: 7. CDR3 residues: CASSDTGTGFSYEQYF. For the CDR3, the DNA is TGTGCCAGCAGTGACACTGGGACAGGATTCTCCTACGAGCAGTACTTC.

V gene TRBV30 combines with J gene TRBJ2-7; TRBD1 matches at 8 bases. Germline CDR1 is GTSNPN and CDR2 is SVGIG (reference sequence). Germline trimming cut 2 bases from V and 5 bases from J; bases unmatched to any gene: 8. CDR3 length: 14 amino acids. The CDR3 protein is CAWSRARGLNEQYF. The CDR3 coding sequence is TGTGCCTGGAGTCGGGCCAGGGGGCTGAACGAGCAGTACTTC.

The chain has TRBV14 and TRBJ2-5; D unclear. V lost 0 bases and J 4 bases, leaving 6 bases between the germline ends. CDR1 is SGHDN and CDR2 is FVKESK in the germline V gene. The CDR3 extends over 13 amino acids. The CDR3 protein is CASSQDSRETQYF. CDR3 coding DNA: TGTGCCAGCAGCCAAGACTCCCGAGAGACCCAGTACTTC.

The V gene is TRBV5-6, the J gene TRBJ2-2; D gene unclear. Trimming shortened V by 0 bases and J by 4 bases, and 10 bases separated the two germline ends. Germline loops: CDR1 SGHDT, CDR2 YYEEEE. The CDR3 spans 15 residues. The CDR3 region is CASSLVLIGTGELFF. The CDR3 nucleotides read TGTGCCAGCAGCTTGGTGTTAATCGGCACCGGGGAGCTGTTTTTT.

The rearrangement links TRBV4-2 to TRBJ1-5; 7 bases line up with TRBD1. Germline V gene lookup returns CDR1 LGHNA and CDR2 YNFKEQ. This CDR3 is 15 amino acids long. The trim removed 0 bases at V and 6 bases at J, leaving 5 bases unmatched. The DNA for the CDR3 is TGTGCCAGCAGCCAAGAAAACCAGGGGGGTCAGCCCCAGCATTTT. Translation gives CASSQENQGGQPQHF.

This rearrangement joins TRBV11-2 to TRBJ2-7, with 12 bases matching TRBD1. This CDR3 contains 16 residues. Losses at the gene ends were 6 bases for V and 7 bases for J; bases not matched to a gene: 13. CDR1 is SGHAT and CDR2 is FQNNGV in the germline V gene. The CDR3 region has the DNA TGTGCCAGCAGACGATTCCCGGGACAGGGGGCTCGGGAGCAGTACTTC. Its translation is CASRRFPGQGAREQYF.

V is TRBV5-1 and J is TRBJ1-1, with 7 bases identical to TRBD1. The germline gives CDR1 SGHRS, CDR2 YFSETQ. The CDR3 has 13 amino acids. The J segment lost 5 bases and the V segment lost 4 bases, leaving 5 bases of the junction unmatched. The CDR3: CASSVTGRTEAFF. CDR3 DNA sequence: TGCGCCAGCAGCGTGACAGGGCGGACTGAAGCTTTCTTT.

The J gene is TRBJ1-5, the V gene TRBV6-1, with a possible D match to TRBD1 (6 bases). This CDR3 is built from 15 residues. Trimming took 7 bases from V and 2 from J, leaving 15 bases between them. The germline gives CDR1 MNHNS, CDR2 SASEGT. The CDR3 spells CASTKRGSRNQPQHF. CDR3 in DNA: TGTGCCAGCACGAAAAGGGGGAGCCGCAATCAGCCCCAGCATTTT.

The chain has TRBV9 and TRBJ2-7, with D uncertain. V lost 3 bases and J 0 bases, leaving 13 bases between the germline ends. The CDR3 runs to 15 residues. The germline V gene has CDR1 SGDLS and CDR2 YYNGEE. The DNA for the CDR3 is TGTGCCAGCAGCGCAGACAAGTATCCCTCCTACGAGCAGTACTTC. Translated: CASSADKYPSYEQYF.

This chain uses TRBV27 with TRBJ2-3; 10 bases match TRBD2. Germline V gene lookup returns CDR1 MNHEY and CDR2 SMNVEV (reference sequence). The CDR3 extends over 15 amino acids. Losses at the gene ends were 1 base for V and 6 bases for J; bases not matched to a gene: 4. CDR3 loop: CASSLFSGRSDTQYF. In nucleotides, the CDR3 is TGTGCCAGCAGTTTATTTAGCGGGAGGTCGGATACGCAGTATTTT.

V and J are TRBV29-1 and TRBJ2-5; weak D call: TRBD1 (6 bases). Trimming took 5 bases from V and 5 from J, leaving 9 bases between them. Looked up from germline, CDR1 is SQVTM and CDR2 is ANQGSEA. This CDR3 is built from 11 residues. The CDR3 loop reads CSVLTGETQYF. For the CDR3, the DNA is TGCAGCGTTTTAACAGGGGAGACCCAGTACTTC.

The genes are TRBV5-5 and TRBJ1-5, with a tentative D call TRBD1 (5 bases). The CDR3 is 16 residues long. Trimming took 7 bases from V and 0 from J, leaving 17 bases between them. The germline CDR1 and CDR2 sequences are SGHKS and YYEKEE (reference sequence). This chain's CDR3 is CASRGGGWFSNQPQHF. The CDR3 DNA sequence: TGTGCCAGCCGCGGGGGGGGGTGGTTTAGCAATCAGCCCCAGCATTTT. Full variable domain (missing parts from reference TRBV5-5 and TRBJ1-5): DAGVTQSPTHLIKTRGQQVTLRCSPISGHKSVSWYQQVLGQGPQFIFQYYEKEERGRGNFPDRFSARQFPNYSSELNVNALLLGDSALYLCASRGGGWFSNQPQHFGDGTRLSIL.

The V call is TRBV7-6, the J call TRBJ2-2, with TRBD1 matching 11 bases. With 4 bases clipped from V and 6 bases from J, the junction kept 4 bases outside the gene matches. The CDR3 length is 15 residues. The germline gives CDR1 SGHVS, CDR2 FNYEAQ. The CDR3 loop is CASSSGTGGPGELFF. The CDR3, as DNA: TGTGCCAGCAGCTCCGGGACAGGGGGACCCGGGGAGCTGTTTTTT.

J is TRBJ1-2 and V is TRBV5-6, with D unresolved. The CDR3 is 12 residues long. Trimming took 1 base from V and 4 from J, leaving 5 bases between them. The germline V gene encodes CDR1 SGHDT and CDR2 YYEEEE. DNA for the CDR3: TGTGCCAGCAGCTTGTCCGGCTATGGCTACACCTTC. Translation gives CASSLSGYGYTF.

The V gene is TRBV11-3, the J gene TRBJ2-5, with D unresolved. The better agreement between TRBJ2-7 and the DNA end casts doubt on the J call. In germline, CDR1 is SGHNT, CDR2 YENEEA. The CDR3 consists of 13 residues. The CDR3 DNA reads TGTGCCAGCAGCTTAGTCACTACTGGCGAGCAGTACTTC. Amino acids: CASSLVTTGEQYF.

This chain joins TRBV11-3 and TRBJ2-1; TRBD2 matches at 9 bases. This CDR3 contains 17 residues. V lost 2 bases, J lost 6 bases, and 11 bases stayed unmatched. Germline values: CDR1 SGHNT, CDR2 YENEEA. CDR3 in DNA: TGTGCCAGCAGCTTAAGGATCCTGGGCGGGGGGGGCAATGAGCAGTTCTTC. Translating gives CASSLRILGGGGNEQFF.

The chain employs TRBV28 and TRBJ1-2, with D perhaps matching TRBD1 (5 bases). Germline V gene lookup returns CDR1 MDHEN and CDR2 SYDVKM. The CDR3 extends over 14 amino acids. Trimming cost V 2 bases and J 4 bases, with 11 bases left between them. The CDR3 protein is CASSLPGSGYGYTF. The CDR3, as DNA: TGTGCCAGCAGTTTACCAGGGTCGGGCTATGGCTACACCTTC.

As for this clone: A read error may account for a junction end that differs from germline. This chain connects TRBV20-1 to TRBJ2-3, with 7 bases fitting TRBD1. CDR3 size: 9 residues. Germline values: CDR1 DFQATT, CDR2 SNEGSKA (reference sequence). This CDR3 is CSASDRVGF. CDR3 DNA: TGCAGTGCTAGTGACAGGGTAGGGTTT.

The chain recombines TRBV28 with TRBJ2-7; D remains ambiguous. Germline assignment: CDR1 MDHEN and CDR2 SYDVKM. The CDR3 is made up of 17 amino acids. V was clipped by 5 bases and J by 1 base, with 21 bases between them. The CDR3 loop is CASSTLTPDTESYEQYF. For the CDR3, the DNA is TGTGCCAGCAGTACCCTGACCCCCGACACTGAGTCCTACGAGCAGTACTTC. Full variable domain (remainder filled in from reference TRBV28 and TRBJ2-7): DVKVTQSSRYLVKRTGEKVFLECVQDMDHENMFWYRQDPGLGLRLIYFSYDVKMKEKGDIPEGYSVSREKKERFSLILESASTNQTSMYLCASSTLTPDTESYEQYFGPGTRLTVT.

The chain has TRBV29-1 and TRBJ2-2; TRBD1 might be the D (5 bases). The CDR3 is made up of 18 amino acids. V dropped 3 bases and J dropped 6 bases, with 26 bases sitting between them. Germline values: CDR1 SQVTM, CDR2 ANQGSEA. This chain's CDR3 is CSVDSRATCLRGPGELFF. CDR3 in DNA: TGCAGCGTTGATTCCAGGGCAACATGTCTTCGCGGCCCCGGGGAGCTGTTTTTT.

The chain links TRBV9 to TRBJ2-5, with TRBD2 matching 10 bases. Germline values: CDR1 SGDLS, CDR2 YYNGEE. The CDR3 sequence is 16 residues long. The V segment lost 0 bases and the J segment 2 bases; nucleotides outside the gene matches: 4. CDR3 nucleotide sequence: TGTGCCAGCAGCGTAGGAAGCGGGAGGGGTCAAGAGACCCAGTACTTC. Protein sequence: CASSVGSGRGQETQYF. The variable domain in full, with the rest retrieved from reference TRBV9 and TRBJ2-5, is DSGVTQTPKHLITATGQRVTLRCSPRSGDLSVYWYQQSLDQGLQFLIQYYNGEERAKGNILERFSAQQFPDLHSELNLSSLELGDSALYFCASSVGSGRGQETQYFGPGTRLLVL.

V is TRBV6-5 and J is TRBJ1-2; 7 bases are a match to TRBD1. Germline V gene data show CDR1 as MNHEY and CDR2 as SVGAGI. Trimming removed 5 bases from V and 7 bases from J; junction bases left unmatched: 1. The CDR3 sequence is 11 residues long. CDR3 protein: CASSNRGGYTF. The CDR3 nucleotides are TGTGCCAGCAGTAACAGGGGTGGCTACACCTTC.

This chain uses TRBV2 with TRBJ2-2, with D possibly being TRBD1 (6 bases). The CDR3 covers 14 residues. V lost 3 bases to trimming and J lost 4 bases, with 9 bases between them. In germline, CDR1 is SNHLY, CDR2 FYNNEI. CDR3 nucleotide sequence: TGTGCCAGCAGTGACGGGACACCCACCGGGGAGCTGTTTTTT. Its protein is CASSDGTPTGELFF.

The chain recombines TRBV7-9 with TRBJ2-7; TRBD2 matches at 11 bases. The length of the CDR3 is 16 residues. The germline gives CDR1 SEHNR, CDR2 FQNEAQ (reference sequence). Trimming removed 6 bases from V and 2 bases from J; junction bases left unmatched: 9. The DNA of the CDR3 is TGTGCCAGCAGTTTGACTAGCGGGGTTTTTCCCTACGAGCAGTACTTC. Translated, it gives CASSLTSGVFPYEQYF. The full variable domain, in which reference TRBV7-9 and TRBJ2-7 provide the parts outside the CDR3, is DTGVSQNPRHKITKRGQNVTFRCDPISEHNRLYWYRQTLGQGPEFLTYFQNEAQLEKSRLLSDRFSAERPKGSFSTLEIQRTEQGDSAMYLCASSLTSGVFPYEQYFGPGTRLTVT.